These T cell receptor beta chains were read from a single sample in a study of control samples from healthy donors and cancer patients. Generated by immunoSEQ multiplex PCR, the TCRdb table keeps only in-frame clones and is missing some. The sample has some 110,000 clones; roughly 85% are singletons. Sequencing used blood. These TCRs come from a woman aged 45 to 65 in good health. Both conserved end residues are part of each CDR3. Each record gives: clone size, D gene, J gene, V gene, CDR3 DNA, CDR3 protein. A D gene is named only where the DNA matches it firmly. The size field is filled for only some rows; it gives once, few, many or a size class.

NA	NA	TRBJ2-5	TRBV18	TGTGCCAGCTCAACCATCCGGGGCCACCAAGAGACCCAGTACTTC	CASSTIRGHQETQYF
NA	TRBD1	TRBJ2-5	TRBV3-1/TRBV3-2	TGTGCCAGCAGCCAAGATAAATGGACAGGGGTGCCAGAGACCCAGTACTTC	CASSQDKWTGVPETQYF
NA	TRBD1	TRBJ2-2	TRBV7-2	TGTGCCAGCAGCTTAAGGGGGCAAAGAACCGGGGAGCTGTTTTTT	CASSLRGQRTGELFF
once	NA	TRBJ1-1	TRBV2	TGTGCCGGCAGTGGGGGCAGAGAGGACCTCAAGAACACTGAAGCTTTCTTT	CAGSGGREDLKNTEAFF
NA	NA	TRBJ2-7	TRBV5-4	TGTGCCAGCAGCGTAAGTTACTCCTACGAGCAGTACTTC	CASSVSYSYEQYF
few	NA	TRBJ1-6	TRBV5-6	TGTGCCAGCAGCCGTTCCCGGGGATATTCACCCCTCCACTTT	CASSRSRGYSPLHF
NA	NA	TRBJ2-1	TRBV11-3	TGTGCCAGCAGCCGGGTGGGAGTAGCCTCCAATGAGCAGTTCTTC	CASSRVGVASNEQFF
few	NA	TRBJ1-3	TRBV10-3	TGTGCCATCAGTGAGTCGAGGAGGAGAAACACCATATATTTT	CAISESRRRNTIYF
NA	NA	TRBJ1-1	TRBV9	TGTGCCAGCAGCACAGGGCCTCCCATGAACACTGAAGCTTTCTTT	CASSTGPPMNTEAFF
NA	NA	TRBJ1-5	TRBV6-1	TGTGCCAGCAGTGAAGTTTGGGGCAGGGGAGAGAATCAGCCCCAGCATTTT	CASSEVWGRGENQPQHF
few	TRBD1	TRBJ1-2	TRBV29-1	TGCAGCGTTGCAGGGGACAGGGTACATGGCTACACCTTC	CSVAGDRVHGYTF
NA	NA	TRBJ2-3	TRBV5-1	TGCGCCAGCAGCTTGTCCGGGGGCGGAGATACGCAGTATTTT	CASSLSGGGDTQYF
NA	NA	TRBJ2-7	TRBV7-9	TGTGCCAGCAGGAAAGGGATAGACGAGCAGTACTTC	CASRKGIDEQYF
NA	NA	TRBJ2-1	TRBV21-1	TGTGCCAGCAGCGAAAGACTAGCGGGGAAATATGAGCAGTTCTTC	CASSERLAGKYEQFF
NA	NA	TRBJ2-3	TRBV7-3	TGTGCCAGCAGGGAGTGGGCTAGCAAGGAGATGGTAGATACGCAGTATTTT	CASREWASKEMVDTQYF
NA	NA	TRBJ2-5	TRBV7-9	TGTGCCAGCAGCCAACGGACAGACCTTCGAGAGACCCAGTACTTC	CASSQRTDLRETQYF
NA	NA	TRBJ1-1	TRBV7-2	TGTGCCAGCAGCCCTAATCGGATGAACACTGAAGCTTTCTTT	CASSPNRMNTEAFF
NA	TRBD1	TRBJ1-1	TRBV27	TGTGCCAGCAGTTTTTCGGGTAACAGGGGTAGAGCTTTCTTT	CASSFSGNRGRAFF
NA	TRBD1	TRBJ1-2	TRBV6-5	TGTGCCAGCAGTCAGCGGGACAGGGCTAACTATGGCTACACCTTC	CASSQRDRANYGYTF
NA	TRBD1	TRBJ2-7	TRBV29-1	TGCAGCGTTTGGCCCTCGGGACAGACCTCCTACGAGCAGTACTTC	CSVWPSGQTSYEQYF
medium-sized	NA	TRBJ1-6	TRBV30	TGTGCCTGGAGCCCCACCGATTCACCCCTCCACTTT	CAWSPTDSPLHF
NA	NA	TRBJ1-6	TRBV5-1	TGCGCCAGCAGCTTAGGGCCAGGGGATAATTCACCCCTCCACTTT	CASSLGPGDNSPLHF
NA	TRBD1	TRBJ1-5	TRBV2	TGTGCCAGCTCCAATCCAGGGGGGTGGCAGCCCCAGCATTTT	CASSNPGGWQPQHF
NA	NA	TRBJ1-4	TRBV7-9	TGTGCCAGCAGCTTCCCCGTATTGGGGGCACCTAATGAAAAACTGTTTTTT	CASSFPVLGAPNEKLFF
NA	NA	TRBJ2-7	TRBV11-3	TGTGCCAGCAGCACCCAGGAAGCTTCCTACGAGCAGTACTTC	CASSTQEASYEQYF
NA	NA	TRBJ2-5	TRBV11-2	TGTGCCAGCAGCTTAGGTTCCGGACAAGGAGAGACCCAGTACTTC	CASSLGSGQGETQYF
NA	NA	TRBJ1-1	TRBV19	TGTGCCAGTAGTATTCAGGGCTCTAACACTGAAGCTTTCTTT	CASSIQGSNTEAFF
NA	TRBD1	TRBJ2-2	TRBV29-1	TGCAGCGGAAGACAGGGGAGCACCGGGGAGCTGTTTTTT	CSGRQGSTGELFF
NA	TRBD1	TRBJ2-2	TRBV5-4	TGTGCCAGCACTCCATACAGACAGGGCGACGGGGAGCTGTTTTTT	CASTPYRQGDGELFF
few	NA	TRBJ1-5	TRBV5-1	TGCGCCAGCAGCTTGGAGGGGACTGGCAATCAGCCCCAGCATTTT	CASSLEGTGNQPQHF
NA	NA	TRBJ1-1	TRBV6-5	TGTGCCATTAGGGTTCAGTACACTGAAGCTTTCTTT	CAIRVQYTEAFF
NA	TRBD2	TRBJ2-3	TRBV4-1	TGCGCCAGCAGCCAAGGGGGCGGGAGGGCCGCGGATACGCAGTATTTT	CASSQGGGRAADTQYF
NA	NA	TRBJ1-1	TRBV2	TGTGCCAGCAGTGTCGGACGGTTGAACACTGAAGCTTTCTTT	CASSVGRLNTEAFF
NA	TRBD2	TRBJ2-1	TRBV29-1	TGCAGCGCCGTACTAGCGGGGGGGCCCAATGAGCAGTTCTTC	CSAVLAGGPNEQFF
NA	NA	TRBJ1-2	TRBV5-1	TGCGCCAGCAGCTTGGAGCCGCAGGGCAACTATGGCTACACCTTC	CASSLEPQGNYGYTF
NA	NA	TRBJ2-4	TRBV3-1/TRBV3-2	TGTGCCAGCAGCCCCAGCCTGAAAAACATTCAGTACTTC	CASSPSLKNIQYF
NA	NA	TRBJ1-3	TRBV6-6	TGTGCCAGCAGTGTCTTGCCGGACTCTGGAAACACCATATATTTT	CASSVLPDSGNTIYF
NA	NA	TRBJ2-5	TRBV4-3	TGCGCCAGCAGCGGGGGGATTGAGGGGTGGGAGACCCAGTACTTC	CASSGGIEGWETQYF
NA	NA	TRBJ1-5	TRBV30	TGTGCCTGGAGTGTACTAGGAAGCAATCAGCCCCAGCATTTT	CAWSVLGSNQPQHF